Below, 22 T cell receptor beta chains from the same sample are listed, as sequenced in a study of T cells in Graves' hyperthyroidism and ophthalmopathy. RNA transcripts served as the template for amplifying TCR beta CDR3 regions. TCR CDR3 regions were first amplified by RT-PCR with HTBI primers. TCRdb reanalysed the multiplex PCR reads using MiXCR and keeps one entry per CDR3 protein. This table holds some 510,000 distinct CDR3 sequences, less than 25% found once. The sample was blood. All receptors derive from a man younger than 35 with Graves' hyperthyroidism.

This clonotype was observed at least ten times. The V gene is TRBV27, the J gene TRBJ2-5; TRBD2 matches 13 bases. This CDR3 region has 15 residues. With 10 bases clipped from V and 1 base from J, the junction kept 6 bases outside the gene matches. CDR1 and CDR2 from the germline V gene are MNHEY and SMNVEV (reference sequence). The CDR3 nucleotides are TGTGCCACCTCCGGACTAGCGGGGGCCCAAGAGACCCAGTACTTC. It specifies CATSGLAGAQETQYF.

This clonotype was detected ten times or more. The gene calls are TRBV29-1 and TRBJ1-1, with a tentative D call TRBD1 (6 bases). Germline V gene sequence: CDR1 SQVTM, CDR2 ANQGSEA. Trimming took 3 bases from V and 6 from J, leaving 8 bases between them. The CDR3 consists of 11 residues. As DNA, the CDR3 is TGCAGCGTTGACAGGGGCGCTGAAGCTTTCTTT. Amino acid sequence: CSVDRGAEAFF.

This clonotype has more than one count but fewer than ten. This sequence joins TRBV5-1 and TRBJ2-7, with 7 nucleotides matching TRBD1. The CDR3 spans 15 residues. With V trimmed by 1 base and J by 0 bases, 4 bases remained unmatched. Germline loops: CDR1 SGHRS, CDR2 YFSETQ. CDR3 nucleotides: TGCGCCAGCAGCTTGACGGGACAGCACTCCTACGAGCAGTACTTC. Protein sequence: CASSLTGQHSYEQYF. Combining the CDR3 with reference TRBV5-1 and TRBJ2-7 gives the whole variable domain KAGVTQTPRYLIKTRGQQVTLSCSPISGHRSVSWYQQTPGQGLQFLFEYFSETQRNKGNFPGRFSGRQFSNSRSEMNVSTLELGDSALYLCASSLTGQHSYEQYFGPGTRLTVT.

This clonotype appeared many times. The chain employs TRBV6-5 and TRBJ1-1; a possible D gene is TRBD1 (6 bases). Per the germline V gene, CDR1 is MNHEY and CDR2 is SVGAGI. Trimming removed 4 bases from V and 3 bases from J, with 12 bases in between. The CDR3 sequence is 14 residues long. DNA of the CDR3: TGTGCCAGCAGTTTACAGGGAGGATACACTGAAGCTTTCTTT. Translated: CASSLQGGYTEAFF.

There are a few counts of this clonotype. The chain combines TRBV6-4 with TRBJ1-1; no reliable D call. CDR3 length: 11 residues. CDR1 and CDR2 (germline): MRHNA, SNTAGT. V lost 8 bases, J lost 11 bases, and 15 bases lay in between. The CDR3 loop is CASSLRVVAFF. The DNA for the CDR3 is TGTGCCAGCTCCCTCAGAGTGGTTGCTTTCTTT.

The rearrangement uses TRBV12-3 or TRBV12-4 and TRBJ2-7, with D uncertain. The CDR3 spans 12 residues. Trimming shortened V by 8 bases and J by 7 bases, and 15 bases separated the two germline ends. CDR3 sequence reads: CASGYDESEQYF. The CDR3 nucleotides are TGTGCCAGCGGCTATGACGAGAGTGAGCAGTACTTC.

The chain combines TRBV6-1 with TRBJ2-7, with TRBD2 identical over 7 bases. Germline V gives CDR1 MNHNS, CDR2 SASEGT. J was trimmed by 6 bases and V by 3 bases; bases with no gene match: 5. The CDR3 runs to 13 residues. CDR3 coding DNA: TGTGCCAGCAGTGATGCGGGAGTGGGCGAGCAGTACTTC. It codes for CASSDAGVGEQYF.

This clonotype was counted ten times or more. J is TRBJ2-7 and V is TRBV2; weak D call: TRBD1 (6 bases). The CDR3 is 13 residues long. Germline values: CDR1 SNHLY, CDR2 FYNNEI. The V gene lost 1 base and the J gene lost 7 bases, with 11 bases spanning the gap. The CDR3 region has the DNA TGTGCCAGCAGTGAAGGACCTACAGGGGAGCAGTACTTC. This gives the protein CASSEGPTGEQYF.

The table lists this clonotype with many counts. The CDR3 region is CASSLDRTVYGYTF. Written as DNA, the CDR3 is TGCGCCAGCAGCTTGGACCGGACGGTCTATGGCTACACCTTC. The genes are TRBV5-1 and TRBJ1-2; D remains unclear. The CDR3 contains 14 residues. Germline V lookup: CDR1 SGHRS, CDR2 YFSETQ. V was pared by 0 bases and J by 4 bases, with 10 bases between.

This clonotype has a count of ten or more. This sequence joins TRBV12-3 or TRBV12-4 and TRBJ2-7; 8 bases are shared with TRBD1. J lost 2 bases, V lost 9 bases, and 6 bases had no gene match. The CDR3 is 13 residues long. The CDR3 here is CASSGQATYEQYF. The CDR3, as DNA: TGTGCCAGTTCGGGACAGGCAACCTACGAGCAGTACTTC.

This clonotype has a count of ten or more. CDR3 loop: CASRSTRQGLSDEQYF. The CDR3 DNA reads TGTGCCAGCAGATCAACCCGACAGGGACTAAGCGACGAGCAGTACTTC. This rearrangement joins TRBV6-5 to TRBJ2-7; D assignment may be TRBD1 or TRBD2 (7 bases each). The V and J ends lost 6 bases and 5 bases respectively, with 23 bases between them. CDR1 is MNHEY, CDR2 SVGAGI, per germline. There are 16 residues in the CDR3.

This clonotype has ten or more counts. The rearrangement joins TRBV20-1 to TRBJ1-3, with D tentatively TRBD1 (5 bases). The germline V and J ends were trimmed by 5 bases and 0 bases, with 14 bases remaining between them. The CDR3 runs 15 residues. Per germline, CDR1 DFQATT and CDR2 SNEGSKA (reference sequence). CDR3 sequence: CSAGTDGSSGNTIYF. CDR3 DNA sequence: TGCAGTGCTGGGACGGACGGGAGCTCTGGAAACACCATATATTTT.

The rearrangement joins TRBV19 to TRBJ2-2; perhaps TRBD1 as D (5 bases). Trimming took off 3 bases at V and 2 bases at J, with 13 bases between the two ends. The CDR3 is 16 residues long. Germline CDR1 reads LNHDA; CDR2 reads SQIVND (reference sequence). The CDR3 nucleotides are TGTGCCAGTAGTATCGACAGATCCCTCAACACCGGGGAGCTGTTTTTT. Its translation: CASSIDRSLNTGELFF.

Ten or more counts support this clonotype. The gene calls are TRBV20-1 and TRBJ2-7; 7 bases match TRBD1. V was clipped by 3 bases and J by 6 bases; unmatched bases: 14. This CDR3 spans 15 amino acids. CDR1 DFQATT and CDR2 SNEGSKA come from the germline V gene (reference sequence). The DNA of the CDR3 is TGCAGTGCTAGCCTACAGGGGATGGGGATGAGCGAGCAGTACTTC. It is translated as CSASLQGMGMSEQYF.

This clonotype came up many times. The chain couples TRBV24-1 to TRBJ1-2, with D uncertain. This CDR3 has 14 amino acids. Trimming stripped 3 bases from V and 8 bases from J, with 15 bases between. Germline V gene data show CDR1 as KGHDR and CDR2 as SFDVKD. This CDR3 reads CATSDPGRGNGYTF. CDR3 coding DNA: TGTGCCACCAGTGATCCCGGACGGGGAAACGGCTACACCTTC.

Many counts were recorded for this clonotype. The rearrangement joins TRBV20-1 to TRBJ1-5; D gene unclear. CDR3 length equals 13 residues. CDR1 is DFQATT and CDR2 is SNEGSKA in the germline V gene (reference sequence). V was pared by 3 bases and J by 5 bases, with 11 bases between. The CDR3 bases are TGCAGTGCTAGTAGTTTGTCGCATCAGCCCCAGCATTTT. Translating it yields CSASSLSHQPQHF.

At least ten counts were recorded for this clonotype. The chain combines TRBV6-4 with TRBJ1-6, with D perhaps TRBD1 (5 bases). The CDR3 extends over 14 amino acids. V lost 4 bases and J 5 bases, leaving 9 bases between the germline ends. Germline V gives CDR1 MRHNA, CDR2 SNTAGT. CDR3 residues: CASSATVDNSPLHF. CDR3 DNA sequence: TGTGCCAGCAGTGCGACAGTCGATAATTCACCCCTCCACTTT.

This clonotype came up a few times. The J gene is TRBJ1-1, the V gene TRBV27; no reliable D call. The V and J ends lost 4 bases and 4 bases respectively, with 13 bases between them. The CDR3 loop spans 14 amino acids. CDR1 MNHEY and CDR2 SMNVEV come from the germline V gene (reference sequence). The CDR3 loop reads CASSSPLRSTEAFF. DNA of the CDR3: TGTGCCAGCAGTTCCCCCCTTCGGAGCACTGAAGCTTTCTTT.

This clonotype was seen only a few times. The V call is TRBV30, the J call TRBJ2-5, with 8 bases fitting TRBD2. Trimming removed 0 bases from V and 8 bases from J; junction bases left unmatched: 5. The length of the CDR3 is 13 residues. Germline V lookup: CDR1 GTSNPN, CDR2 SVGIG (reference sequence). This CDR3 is CAWSVTSGKTQYF. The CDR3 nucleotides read TGTGCCTGGAGTGTAACTAGCGGTAAAACCCAGTACTTC.

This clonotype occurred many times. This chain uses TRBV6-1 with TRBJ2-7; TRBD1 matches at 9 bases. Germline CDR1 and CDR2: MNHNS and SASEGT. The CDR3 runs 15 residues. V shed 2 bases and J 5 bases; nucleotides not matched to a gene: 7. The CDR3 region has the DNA TGTGCCAGCAGTGAATCCACGGACAGGGGACACGAGCAGTACTTC. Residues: CASSESTDRGHEQYF.

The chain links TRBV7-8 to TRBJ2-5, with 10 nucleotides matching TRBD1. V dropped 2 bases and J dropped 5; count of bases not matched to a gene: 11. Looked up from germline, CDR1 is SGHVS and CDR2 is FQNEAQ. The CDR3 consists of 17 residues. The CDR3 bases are TGTGCCAGCAGCTTACCCATTGACAGGGGGCAAGATGAGACCCAGTACTTC. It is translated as CASSLPIDRGQDETQYF.

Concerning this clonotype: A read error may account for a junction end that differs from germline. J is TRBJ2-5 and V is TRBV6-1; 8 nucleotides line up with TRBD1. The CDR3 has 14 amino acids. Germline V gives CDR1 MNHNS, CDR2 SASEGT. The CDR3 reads CVSIPRTGFSTQYF. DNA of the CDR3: TGTGTCAGCATCCCCAGGACAGGGTTTTCGACCCAGTACTTC.